The clone carrying this T cell receptor (beta chain) was detected only once. The antigen remains unidentified. Investigators isolated RNA and reverse transcribed it into cDNA to act as the sequencing template. TCRdb keeps only in-frame clones here, not all; method: immunoSEQ multiplex PCR. In the table there are about 140,000 clones, more than 55% of which are singletons. This record belongs to a study of CD8+ T cells in alopecia areata. Study conclusions and caveats: When scalp samples are sequenced, resident alphabeta T cells of normal skin are also captured. Higher clonality than in normal scalp was seen in lesional scalp, especially alopecia totalis/universalis.

Sequenced material: CD8+ T cells sorted from blood. The TCR was taken from a human donor in good health.

CDR3 DNA sequence: TGCAGCGTTGGAGGGGGTCCTTTTGACATTCAGTACTTC. The encoded protein is CSVGGGPFDIQYF. The chain joins TRBV29-1 to TRBJ2-4; D is perhaps TRBD1 (6 bases). The germline V gene has CDR1 SQVTM and CDR2 ANQGSEA. V was shortened by 4 bases and J by 8 bases, with 15 bases between the two germline ends. The CDR3 has 13 amino acids.